This note documents a single TCR beta chain sequence. TCR beta CDR3 region amplification was performed from RNA transcripts. The study used the HTBI primer set for a first-round RT-PCR of the TCR CDR3. Via MiXCR, TCRdb re-called the multiplex PCR reads, giving one row per CDR3 protein. The data show about 400,000 distinct CDR3 sequences, with 15% to 17% seen just once and approximately 8% held by the top ten. The entry originates in a study of T cells in Graves' hyperthyroidism and ophthalmopathy. CDR3 length equals 16 residues. V trimming: 0 bases; J trimming: 7 bases; junction bases outside the gene matches: 9. CDR1 and CDR2 (germline): LGHNA, YNFKEQ. The study excluded patients with uncontrolled infection, other autoimmune disease, pregnancy or lactation.

Material: blood. The genes are TRBV4-2 and TRBJ2-7, with TRBD2 matching 10 bases. This sequence originates from a woman between 18 and 29 years old with Graves' hyperthyroidism. The CDR3: CASSQDDSGGYTEQYF. DNA of the CDR3: TGTGCCAGCAGCCAAGATGATAGCGGGGGGTACACTGAGCAGTACTTC.